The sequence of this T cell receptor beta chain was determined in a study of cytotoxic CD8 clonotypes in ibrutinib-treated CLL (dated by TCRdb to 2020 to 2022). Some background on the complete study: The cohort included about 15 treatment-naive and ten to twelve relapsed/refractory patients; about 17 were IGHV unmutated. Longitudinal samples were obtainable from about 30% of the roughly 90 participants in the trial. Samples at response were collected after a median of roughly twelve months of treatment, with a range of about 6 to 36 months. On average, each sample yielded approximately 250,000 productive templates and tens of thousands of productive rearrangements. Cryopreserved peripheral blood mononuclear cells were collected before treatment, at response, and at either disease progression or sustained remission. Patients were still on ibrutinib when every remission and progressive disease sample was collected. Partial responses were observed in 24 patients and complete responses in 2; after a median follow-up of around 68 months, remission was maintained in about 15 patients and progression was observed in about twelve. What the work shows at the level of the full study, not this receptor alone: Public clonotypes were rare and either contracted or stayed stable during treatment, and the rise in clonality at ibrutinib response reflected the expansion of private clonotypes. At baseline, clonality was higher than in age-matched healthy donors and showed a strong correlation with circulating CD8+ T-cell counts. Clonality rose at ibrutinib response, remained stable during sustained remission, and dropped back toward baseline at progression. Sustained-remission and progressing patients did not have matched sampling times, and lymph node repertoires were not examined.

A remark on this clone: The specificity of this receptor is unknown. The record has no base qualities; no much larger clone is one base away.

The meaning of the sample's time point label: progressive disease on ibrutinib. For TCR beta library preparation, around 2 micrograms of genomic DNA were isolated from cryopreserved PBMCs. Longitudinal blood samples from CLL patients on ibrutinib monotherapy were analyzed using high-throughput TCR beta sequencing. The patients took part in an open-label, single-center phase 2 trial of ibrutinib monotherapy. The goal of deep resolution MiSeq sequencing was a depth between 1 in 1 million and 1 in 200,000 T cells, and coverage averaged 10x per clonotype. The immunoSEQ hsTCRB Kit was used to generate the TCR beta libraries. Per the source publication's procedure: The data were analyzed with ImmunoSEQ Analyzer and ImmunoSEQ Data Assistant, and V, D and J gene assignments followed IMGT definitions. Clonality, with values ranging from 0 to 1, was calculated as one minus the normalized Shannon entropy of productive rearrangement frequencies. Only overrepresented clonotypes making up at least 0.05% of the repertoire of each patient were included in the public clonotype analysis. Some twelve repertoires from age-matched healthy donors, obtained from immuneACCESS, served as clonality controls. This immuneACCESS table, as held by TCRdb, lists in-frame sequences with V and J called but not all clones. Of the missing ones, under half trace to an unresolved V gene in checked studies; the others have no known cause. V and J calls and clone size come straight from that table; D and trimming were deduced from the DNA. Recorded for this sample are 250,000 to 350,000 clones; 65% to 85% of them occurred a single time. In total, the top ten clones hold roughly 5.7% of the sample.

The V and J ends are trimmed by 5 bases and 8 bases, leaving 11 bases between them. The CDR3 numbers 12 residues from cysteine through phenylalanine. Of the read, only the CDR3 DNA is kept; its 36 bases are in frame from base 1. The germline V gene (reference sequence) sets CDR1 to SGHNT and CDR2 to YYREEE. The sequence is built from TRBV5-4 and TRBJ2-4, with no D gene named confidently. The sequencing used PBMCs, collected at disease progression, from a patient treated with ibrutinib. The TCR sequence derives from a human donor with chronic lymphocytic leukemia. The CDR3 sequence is CASSRPFDIQYF. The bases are TGTGCCAGCAGTCGGCCCTTTGACATTCAGTACTTC.